This TCR beta chain was identified in a study of shared clonotypes between healthy human individuals. CDR1 and CDR2 from the germline V gene are SGHAT and FQNNGV. V lost 5 bases and J 2 bases, leaving 6 bases between the germline ends. The CDR3 sequence is 12 residues long. Clones were read by immunoSEQ multiplex PCR, and TCRdb kept only the in-frame ones, dropping some. The table lists 1,500,000 or so clones, 98% of them singletons, with about 0.34% in the top ten. Sample: naive CD4+ T cells sorted from blood. The subset was: CD45RA+ positively selected. The chain uses TRBV11-2 and TRBJ1-2; D is unclear. The origin of this receptor is a man between 25 and 39 years old in good health. CDR3 amino acids: CASSGENYGYTF. The CDR3, as DNA: TGTGCCAGCAGCGGAGAGAACTATGGCTACACCTTC.